The rows below give T cell receptor beta chains drawn from one sample of a study of blood T cell repertoires in COVID-19. The method was immunoSEQ multiplex PCR; TCRdb's version includes in-frame clones alone and lacks a portion of them. The table lists over 300,000 clones, around four fifths of them singletons. The source material was peripheral blood. The receptors stem from a woman aged 45-65 years with acute or convalescent COVID-19. Both conserved end residues are part of each CDR3. D genes are given only for firm matches. Part of the rows lack a size; the others show once, few, many or a class for expanded clones.

j_call clone_size v_call d_call cdr3_nt cdr3_aa
TRBJ2-3 NA TRBV14 TRBD2 TGTGCCAGCAGCCAGGGGGGGACTAGACTTGCAGATACGCAGTATTTT CASSQGGTRLADTQYF
TRBJ1-5 NA TRBV9 NA TGTGCCAGCAGCGTAGAGCCGCTACAGCCCCAGCATTTT CASSVEPLQPQHF
TRBJ2-5 NA TRBV2 NA TGTGCCAGCAGTGATCAGGTACAAGAGACCCAGTACTTC CASSDQVQETQYF
TRBJ1-2 NA TRBV7-9 TRBD1 TGTGCCAGCAGCCCACCCGGGACAGGGTATGGCTACACCTTC CASSPPGTGYGYTF
TRBJ2-5 NA TRBV5-1 NA TGCGCCAGCAGCTTGCTTGTCGGCCAAGAGACCCAGTACTTC CASSLLVGQETQYF
TRBJ1-5 NA TRBV10-2 NA TGCGCCAGCCGTGGGGAGCAGAATCAGCCCCAGCATTTT CASRGEQNQPQHF
TRBJ2-3 NA TRBV5-1 NA TGCGCCAGCAGCTTGGCGGGGTCAGATACGCAGTATTTT CASSLAGSDTQYF
TRBJ1-4 NA TRBV3-1/TRBV3-2 NA TGTGCCAGCAGCCAAGATCAGGCAGTTCTTAATGAAAAACTGTTTTTT CASSQDQAVLNEKLFF
TRBJ2-5 NA TRBV11-2 NA TGTGCCAGCAGTCTAGGATACCAAGAGACCCAGTACTTC CASSLGYQETQYF
TRBJ2-7 once TRBV25-1 NA TGTGCCAGCAGTGAAGGAGGGGGGGAGCCCTACGAGCAGTACTTC CASSEGGGEPYEQYF
TRBJ2-7 NA TRBV27 NA TGTGCCAGCAGTTTAGGGCGCCAAAGCTCCTACGAGCAGTACTTC CASSLGRQSSYEQYF
TRBJ2-7 NA TRBV28 TRBD2 TGTGCCAGCAGTGTAATACTCCCGGGACTAGCGGGGAAGTACGAGCAGTACTTC CASSVILPGLAGKYEQYF
TRBJ2-3 once TRBV2 TRBD2 TGTGCCAGCAGTCCCTTGGGGGGGAGCACAGATACGCAGTATTTT CASSPLGGSTDTQYF
TRBJ1-1 NA TRBV19 TRBD1 TGTGCCAGTAGTATACCCTGGACAGGGGGCACCACTGAAGCTTTCTTT CASSIPWTGGTTEAFF
TRBJ1-2 once TRBV6-1 NA TGTGCCAGCAGTGAAGTCAGGGTTTATGGCTACACCTTC CASSEVRVYGYTF
TRBJ1-5 NA TRBV19 NA TGTGCCAGTAGTATATATTTATCAGGGAGCAATCAGCCCCAGCATTTT CASSIYLSGSNQPQHF
TRBJ2-6 NA TRBV12-5 NA TGTGCTAGTGGTTTGGTCGGGTTGCGGGGGCGTGGGGCCAACGTCCTGACTTTC CASGLVGLRGRGANVLTF
TRBJ1-1 NA TRBV11-3 NA TGTGCCAGCAGCTTTGACACTCGGAACACTGAAGCTTTCTTT CASSFDTRNTEAFF
TRBJ1-1 NA TRBV10-2 NA TGCGCCACCGGGGGGGGCTTACTATCTGAAGCTTTCTTT CATGGGLLSEAFF
TRBJ1-1 NA TRBV11-3 TRBD1 TGTGCCAGCAGCGCCGGGACAGGGACTTTGGGAGCTTTCTTT CASSAGTGTLGAFF
TRBJ1-2 NA TRBV6-2/TRBV6-3 NA TGTGCCAGCAGTTATCAAAATGGCTACACCTTC CASSYQNGYTF
TRBJ2-2 NA TRBV24-1 NA TGTGCCACCAGTTATCTCGGGGAGCTGTTTTTT CATSYLGELFF
TRBJ2-1 NA TRBV5-1 TRBD2 TGCGCCAGCAGCTCCTTTAGCGGGAGTTTCGATGAGCAGTTCTTC CASSSFSGSFDEQFF
TRBJ2-5 NA TRBV10-3 NA TGTGCCATCAGTGAGGACAGCCAAGAGACCCAGTACTTC CAISEDSQETQYF
TRBJ2-4 NA TRBV29-1 NA TGCAGCGTTGTTACAGGGATAAACATTCAGTACTTC CSVVTGINIQYF
TRBJ1-4 NA TRBV4-2 TRBD1 TGTGCCAGCAGCCAAGAGGACAGGGCCGATGAAAAACTGTTTTTT CASSQEDRADEKLFF
TRBJ1-1 NA TRBV7-2 NA TGTGCCAGCAGCCCCGCCGGGGAAGGTGAAGCTTTCTTT CASSPAGEGEAFF
TRBJ1-1 once TRBV27 TRBD1 TGTGCCAGCAGTTTAACCAGACAGGGGGGTGAAGCTTTCTTT CASSLTRQGGEAFF
TRBJ2-1 once TRBV30 NA TGTGCCTGGAGCCCGCGGGTTGAGCAGTTCTTC CAWSPRVEQFF
TRBJ2-5 NA TRBV5-4 TRBD1 TGTGCCAGCAGCATACAGGACAGGAGTTCTGGGACCCAGTACTTC CASSIQDRSSGTQYF
TRBJ2-6 NA TRBV2 NA TGTGCCAGCACGATCCAGGACAGAGACTCTGGGGCCAACGTCCTGACTTTC CASTIQDRDSGANVLTF
TRBJ2-3 NA TRBV19 NA TGTGCCAGTAACCGGAGGGAACCCACAGATACGCAGTATTTT CASNRREPTDTQYF
TRBJ2-5 NA TRBV28 TRBD2 TGTGCCAGCAGTGCTTCTCCGGGAGGTAGGGGGACCCAGTACTTC CASSASPGGRGTQYF
TRBJ2-7 NA TRBV18 TRBD2 TGTGCCAGCTCACCACCCTCGAGCGGGAGGGGCTACGAGCAGTACTTC CASSPPSSGRGYEQYF
TRBJ2-1 NA TRBV9 TRBD2 TGTGCCAGCAGCCCGGGACTAGCGGGTAATGAGCAGTTCTTC CASSPGLAGNEQFF
TRBJ1-1 NA TRBV6-5 NA TGTGCCAGCGTAGCGGGTTTGAACACTGAAGCTTTCTTT CASVAGLNTEAFF
TRBJ2-5 NA TRBV5-1 TRBD2 TGCGCCAGCAGCTTGGGGACTAGCGATCAAGAGACCCAGTACTTC CASSLGTSDQETQYF
TRBJ2-5 NA TRBV7-2 NA TGTGCCAGCAGCTTTAGAGGTCCCCAAGAGACCCAGTACTTC CASSFRGPQETQYF
TRBJ2-7 NA TRBV2 TRBD1 TGTGCCAGCACCTTTGACAGGGTGAGAGAGCAGTACTTC CASTFDRVREQYF